This TCR beta chain comes out of a study of blood T cells in healthy people across ages. This CDR3 is built from 14 residues. Germline V lookup: CDR1 PRHDT, CDR2 FYEKMQ (reference sequence). V shed 2 bases and J 7 bases; nucleotides not matched to a gene: 7. Using a J-beta primer mix together with a sample-barcoded 5' primer, a second PCR was run for about 6 to 12 cycles. A single record per CDR3 protein comes from TCRdb applying MiXCR to the 5' RACE reads. Of roughly 700,000 distinct CDR3 sequences listed, more than 40% are singletons. The sequence derives from a woman in her sixties or seventies in good health. The V call is TRBV13, the J call TRBJ1-2; TRBD1 aligns across 7 bases. What was sequenced was blood. The CDR3 reads CASSLQGGVPGYTF. CDR3 sequence (DNA): TGTGCCAGCAGCTTACAGGGGGGGGTGCCTGGCTACACCTTC.